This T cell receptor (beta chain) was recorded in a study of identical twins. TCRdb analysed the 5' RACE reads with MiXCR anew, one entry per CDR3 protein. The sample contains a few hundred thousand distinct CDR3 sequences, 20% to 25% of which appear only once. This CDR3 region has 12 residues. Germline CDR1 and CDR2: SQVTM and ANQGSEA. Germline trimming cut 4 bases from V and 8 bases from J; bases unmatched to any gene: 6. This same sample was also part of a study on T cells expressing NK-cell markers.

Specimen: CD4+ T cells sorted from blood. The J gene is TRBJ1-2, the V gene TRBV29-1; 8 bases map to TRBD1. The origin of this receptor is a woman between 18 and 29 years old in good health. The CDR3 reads CSVGTGRFGYTF. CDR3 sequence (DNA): TGCAGCGTTGGGACAGGGCGGTTCGGCTACACCTTC.